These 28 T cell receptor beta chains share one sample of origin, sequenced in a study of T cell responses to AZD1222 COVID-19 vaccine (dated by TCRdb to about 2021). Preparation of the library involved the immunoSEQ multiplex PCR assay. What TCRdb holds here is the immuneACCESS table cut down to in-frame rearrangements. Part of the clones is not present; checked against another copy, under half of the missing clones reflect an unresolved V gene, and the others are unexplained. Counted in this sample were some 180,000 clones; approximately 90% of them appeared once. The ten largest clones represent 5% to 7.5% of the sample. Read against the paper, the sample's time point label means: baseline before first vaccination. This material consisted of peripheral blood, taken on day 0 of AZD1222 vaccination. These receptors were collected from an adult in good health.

CDR3 residues: CASSAFIGGVNGNTIYF. Here the CDR3 DNA reads TGTGCCAGCAGCGCCTTTATAGGGGGTGTTAATGGAAACACCATATATTTT. This sequence joins TRBV3-1 (or the pseudogene TRBV3-2) and TRBJ1-3; D possibly corresponds to TRBD1 (6 bases). The CDR3 covers 17 residues. Germline-derived CDR1 and CDR2 are LGHDT and YNNKEL (reference sequence). The V end lost 5 bases, the J end lost 3 bases, and 20 bases lay between the germline ends.

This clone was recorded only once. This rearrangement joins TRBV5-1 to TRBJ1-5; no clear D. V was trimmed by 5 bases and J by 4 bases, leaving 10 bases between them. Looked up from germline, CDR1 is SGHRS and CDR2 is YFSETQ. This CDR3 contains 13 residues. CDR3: CASSATYNQPQHF. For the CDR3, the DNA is TGCGCCAGCAGTGCGACCTATAATCAGCCCCAGCATTTT.

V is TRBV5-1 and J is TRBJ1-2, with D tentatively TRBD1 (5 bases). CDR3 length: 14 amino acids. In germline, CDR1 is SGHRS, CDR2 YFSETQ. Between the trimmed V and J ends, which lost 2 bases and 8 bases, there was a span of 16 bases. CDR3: CASSFPGPDEGYTF. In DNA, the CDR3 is TGCGCCAGCAGCTTTCCGGGACCCGATGAAGGCTACACCTTC.

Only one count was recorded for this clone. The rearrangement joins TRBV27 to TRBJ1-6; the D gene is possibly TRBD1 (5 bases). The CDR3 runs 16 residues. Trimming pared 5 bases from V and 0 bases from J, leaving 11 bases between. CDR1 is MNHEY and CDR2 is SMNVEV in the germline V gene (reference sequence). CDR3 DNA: TGTGCCAGCAGTCCAAGGGGCACCTCCTATAATTCACCCCTCCACTTT. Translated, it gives CASSPRGTSYNSPLHF.

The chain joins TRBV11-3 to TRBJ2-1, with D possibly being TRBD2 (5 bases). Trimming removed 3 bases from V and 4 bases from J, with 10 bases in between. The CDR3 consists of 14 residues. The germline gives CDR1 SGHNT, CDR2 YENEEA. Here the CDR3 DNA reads TGTGCCAGCAGCTTTCGGGGTTCGTACAATGAGCAGTTCTTC. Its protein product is CASSFRGSYNEQFF.

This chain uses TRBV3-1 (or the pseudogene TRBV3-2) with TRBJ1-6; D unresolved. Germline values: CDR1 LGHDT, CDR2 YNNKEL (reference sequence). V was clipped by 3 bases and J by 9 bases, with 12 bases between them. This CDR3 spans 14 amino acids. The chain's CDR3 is CASSQRSGTSPLHF. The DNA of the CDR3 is TGTGCCAGCAGCCAGAGGTCGGGAACTTCACCCCTCCACTTT.

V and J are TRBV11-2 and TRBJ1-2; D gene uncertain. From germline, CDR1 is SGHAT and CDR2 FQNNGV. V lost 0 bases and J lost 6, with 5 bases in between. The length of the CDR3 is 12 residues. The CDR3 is CASSLEGNGYTF. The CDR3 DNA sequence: TGTGCCAGCAGCTTAGAAGGGAATGGCTACACCTTC.

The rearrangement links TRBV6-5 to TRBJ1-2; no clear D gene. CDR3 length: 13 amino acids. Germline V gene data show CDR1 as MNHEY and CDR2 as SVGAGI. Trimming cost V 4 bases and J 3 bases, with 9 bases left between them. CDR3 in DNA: TGTGCCAGCAGTTCGGAGCCCCACTATGGCTACACCTTC. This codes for CASSSEPHYGYTF.

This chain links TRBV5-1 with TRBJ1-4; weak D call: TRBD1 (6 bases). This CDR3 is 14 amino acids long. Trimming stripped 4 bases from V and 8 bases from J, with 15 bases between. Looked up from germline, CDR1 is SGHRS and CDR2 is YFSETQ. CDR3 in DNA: TGCGCCAGCAGCACTTCCACAGGGATGGAAAAACTGTTTTTT. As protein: CASSTSTGMEKLFF.

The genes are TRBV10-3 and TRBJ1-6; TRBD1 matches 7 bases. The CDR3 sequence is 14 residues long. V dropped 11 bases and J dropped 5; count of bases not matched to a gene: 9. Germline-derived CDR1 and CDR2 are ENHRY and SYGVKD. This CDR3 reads CAVWAGTDNSPLHF. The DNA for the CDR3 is TGTGCCGTTTGGGCCGGGACAGATAATTCACCCCTCCACTTT.

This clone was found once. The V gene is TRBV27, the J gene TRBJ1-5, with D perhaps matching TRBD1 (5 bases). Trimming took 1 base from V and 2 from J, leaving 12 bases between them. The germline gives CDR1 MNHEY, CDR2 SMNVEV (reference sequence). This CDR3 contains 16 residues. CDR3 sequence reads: CASSLLAGTGNQPQHF. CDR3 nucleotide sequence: TGTGCCAGCAGTTTATTAGCAGGGACGGGCAATCAGCCCCAGCATTTT.

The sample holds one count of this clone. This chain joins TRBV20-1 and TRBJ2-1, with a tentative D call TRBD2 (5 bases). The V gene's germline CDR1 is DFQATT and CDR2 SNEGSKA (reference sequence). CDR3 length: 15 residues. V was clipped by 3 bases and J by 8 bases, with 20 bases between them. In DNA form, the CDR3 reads TGCAGTGCTAGTGGGCGGGTGGGTCAGAAGGATGAGCAGTTCTTC. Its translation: CSASGRVGQKDEQFF.

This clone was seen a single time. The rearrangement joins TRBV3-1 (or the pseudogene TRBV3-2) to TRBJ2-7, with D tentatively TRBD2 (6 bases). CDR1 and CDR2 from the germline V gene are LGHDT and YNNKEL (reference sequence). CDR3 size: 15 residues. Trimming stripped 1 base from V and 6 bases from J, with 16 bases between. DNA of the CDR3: TGTGCCAGCAGCCAAGCTAGGAGGGGCGCGACCGAGCAGTACTTC. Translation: CASSQARRGATEQYF.

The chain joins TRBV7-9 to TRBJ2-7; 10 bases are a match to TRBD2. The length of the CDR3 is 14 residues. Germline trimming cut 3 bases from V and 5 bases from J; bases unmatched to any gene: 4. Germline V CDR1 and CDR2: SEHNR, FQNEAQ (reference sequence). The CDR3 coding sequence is TGTGCCAGCAGCTTTCAAAGCGGGGGGGACGAGCAGTACTTC. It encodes CASSFQSGGDEQYF.

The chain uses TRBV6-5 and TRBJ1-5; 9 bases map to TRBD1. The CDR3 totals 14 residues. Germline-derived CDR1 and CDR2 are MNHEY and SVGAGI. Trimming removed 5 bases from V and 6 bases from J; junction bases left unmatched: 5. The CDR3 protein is CASSQTGGSQPQHF. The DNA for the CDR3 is TGTGCCAGCAGTCAGACAGGGGGATCTCAGCCCCAGCATTTT.

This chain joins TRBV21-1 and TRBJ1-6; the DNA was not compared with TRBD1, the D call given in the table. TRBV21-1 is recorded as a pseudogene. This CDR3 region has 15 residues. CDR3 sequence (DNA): TGTGCCAGCACCTCGACAGGGGGCGACAATTCACCCCTCCACTTT. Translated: CASTSTGGDNSPLHF.

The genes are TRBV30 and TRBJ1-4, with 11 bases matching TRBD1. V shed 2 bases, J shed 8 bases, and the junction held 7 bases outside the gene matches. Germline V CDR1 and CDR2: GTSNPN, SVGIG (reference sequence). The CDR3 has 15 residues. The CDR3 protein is CAWSPGQGAREKLFF. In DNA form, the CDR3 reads TGTGCCTGGAGTCCCGGACAGGGGGCGCGAGAAAAACTGTTTTTT.

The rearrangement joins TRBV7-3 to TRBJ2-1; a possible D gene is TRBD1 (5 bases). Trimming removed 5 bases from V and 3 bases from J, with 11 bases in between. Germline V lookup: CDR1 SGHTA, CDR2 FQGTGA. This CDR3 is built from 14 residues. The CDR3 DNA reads TGTGCCAGCAGCCCCCGACAGTTCTACAATGAGCAGTTCTTC. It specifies CASSPRQFYNEQFF.

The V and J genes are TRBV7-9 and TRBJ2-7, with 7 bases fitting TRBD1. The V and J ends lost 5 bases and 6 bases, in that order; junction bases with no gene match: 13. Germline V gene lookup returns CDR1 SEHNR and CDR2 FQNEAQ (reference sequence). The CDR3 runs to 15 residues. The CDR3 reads CASSQPAGGASEQYF. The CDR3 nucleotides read TGTGCCAGCAGCCAGCCAGCAGGGGGAGCGTCCGAGCAGTACTTC.

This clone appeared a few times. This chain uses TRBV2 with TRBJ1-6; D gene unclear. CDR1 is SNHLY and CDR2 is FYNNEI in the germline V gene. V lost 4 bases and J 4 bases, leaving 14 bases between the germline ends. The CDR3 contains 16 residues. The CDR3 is CASSVTKLRYNSPLHF. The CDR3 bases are TGTGCCAGCAGTGTAACCAAACTTCGATATAATTCACCCCTCCACTTT.

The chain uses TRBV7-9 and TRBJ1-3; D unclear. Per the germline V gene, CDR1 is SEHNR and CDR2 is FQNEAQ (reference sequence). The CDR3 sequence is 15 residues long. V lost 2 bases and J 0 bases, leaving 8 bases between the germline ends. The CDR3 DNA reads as TGTGCCAGCAGCTTAACGGCGAGCTCTGGAAACACCATATATTTT. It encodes CASSLTASSGNTIYF.

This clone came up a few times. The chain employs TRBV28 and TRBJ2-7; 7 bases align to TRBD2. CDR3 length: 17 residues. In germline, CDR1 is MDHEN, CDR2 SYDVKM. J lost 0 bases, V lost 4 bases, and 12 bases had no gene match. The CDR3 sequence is CASSSGARDYLSYEQYF. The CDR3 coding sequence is TGTGCCAGCAGTTCGGGCGCGCGGGACTACCTCTCCTACGAGCAGTACTTC.

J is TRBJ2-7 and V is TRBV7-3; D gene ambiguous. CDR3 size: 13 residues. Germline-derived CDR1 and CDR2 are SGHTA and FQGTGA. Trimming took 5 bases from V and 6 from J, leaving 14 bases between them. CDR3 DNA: TGTGCCAGCAGCCTCGGCGTTCTGGGCGAGCAGTACTTC. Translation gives CASSLGVLGEQYF.

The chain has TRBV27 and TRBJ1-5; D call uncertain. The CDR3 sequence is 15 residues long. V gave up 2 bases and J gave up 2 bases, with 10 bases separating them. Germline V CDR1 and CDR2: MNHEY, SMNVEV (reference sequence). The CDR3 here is CASSLEGWGNQPQHF. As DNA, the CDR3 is TGTGCCAGCAGTTTAGAAGGGTGGGGCAATCAGCCCCAGCATTTT.

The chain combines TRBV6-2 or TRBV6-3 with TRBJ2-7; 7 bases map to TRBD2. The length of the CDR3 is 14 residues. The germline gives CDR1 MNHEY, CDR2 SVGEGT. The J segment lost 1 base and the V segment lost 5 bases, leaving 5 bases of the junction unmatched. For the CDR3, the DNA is TGTGCCAGCAGTGACCCGGGGGGATCCTACGAGCAGTACTTC. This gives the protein CASSDPGGSYEQYF.

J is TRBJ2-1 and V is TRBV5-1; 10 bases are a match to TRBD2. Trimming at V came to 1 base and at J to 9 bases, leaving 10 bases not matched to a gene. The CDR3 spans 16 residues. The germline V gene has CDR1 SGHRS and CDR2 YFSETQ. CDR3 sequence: CASSLNPSGGRGEQFF. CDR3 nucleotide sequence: TGCGCCAGCAGCTTGAATCCTAGCGGGGGCCGGGGTGAGCAGTTCTTC.

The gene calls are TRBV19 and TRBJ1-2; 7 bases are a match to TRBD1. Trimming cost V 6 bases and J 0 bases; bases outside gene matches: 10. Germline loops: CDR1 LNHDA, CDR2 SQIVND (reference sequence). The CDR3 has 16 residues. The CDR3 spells CASSHGRTGSNYGYTF. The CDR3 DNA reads TGTGCCAGTAGCCACGGGCGGACAGGTTCTAACTATGGCTACACCTTC.

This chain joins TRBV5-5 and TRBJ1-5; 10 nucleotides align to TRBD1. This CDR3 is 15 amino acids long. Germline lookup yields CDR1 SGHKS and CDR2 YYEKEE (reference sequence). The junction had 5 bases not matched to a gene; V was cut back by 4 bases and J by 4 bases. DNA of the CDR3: TGTGCCAGCAGCCCTAGACAGGGGGCAAATCAGCCCCAGCATTTT. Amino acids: CASSPRQGANQPQHF.